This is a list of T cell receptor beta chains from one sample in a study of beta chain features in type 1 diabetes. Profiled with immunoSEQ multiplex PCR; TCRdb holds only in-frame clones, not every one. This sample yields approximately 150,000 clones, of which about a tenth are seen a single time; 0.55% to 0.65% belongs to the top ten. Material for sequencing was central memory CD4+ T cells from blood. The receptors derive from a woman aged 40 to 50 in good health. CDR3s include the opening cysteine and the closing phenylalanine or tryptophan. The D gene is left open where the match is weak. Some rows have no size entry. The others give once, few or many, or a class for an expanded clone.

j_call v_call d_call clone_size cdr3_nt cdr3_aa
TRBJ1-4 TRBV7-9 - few TGTGCCAGCAGCTTAGCGCTCAGTGATAATGAAAAACTGTTTTTT CASSLALSDNEKLFF
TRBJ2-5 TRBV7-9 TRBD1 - TGTGCCAGCAGCCCTACAGGGGGCCCAATGGAGACCCAGTACTTC CASSPTGGPMETQYF
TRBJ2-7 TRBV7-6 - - TGTGCCAGCAGCTTAGGCAGGGCAGGGGCCAACGAGCAGTACTTC CASSLGRAGANEQYF
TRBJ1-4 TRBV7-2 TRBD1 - TGTGCCAGCAGCTTAGGGACAGGCGTCAATGAAAAACTGTTTTTT CASSLGTGVNEKLFF
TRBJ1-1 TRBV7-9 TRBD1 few TGTGCTGGTGGGCCCGGGACAGGGGCCCTTGGGTCTGAAGCTTTCTTT CAGGPGTGALGSEAFF
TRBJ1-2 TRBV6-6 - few TGTGCCAGCAGTTACTCGTCAGATAACTATGGCTACACCTTC CASSYSSDNYGYTF
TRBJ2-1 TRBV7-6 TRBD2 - TGTGCCAGCAGCACCCTCCTAGCGGGGGGTCTTGGTGAGCAGTTCTTC CASSTLLAGGLGEQFF
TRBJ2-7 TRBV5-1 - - TGCGCCAGCAACACGGACAGCTCTGCCTACGAGCAGTACTTC CASNTDSSAYEQYF
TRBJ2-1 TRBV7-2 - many TGTGCCAGCAGCTCGAGACTGAAGGGGTTCCGAGAGCAGTTCTTC CASSSRLKGFREQFF
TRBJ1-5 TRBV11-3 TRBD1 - TGTGCCAGCAGCTCGGGACAGGGGCAGCCCCAGCATTTT CASSSGQGQPQHF
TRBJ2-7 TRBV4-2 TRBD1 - TGTGCCAGCAGCTTGGAACAGGGGAGTGACGAGCAGTACTTC CASSLEQGSDEQYF
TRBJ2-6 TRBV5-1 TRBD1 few TGCGCCAGCAGCCGAGGGGGCCCCCGCTCTGGGGCCAACGTCCTGACTTTC CASSRGGPRSGANVLTF
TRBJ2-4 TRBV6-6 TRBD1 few TGTGCCAGCAGTCCGGGACAGCTCCGGGACATTCAGTACTTC CASSPGQLRDIQYF
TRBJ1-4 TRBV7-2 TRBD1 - TGTGCCAGCAGCCCACAGGGGGCCGGGAGTGAAAAACTGTTTTTT CASSPQGAGSEKLFF
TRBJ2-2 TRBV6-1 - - TGTGCCAGCAGTGTCAACCGGATAGTACAGGCCTCGTACACCGGGGAGCTGTTTTTT CASSVNRIVQASYTGELFF
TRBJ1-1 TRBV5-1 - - TGCGCCAGCAGCTTGGCCCTTACAGGGAACACTGAAGCTTTCTTT CASSLALTGNTEAFF
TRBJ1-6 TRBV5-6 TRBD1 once TGTGCCAGCAGCCTAAAGACAGGGTTGGATTCACCCCTCCACTTT CASSLKTGLDSPLHF
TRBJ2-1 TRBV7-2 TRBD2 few TGTGCCAGCAGCTTAAACGGGGGGGCCTACAATGAGCAGTTCTTC CASSLNGGAYNEQFF
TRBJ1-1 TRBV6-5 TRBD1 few TGTGCCAGCAGACAAACGGGACAGCTGAACACTGAAGCTTTCTTT CASRQTGQLNTEAFF
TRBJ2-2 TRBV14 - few TGTGCCAGCAGCCAAGTTTGGACAAACACCGGGGAGCTGTTTTTT CASSQVWTNTGELFF
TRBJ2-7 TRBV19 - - TGTGCCAGTAGTGCCGAATGGGGGGTAGCCCAGCAGGGTGTGCAGTACTTC CASSAEWGVAQQGVQYF
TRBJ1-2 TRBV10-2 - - TGCGCCAGCAGTGCGGACAGTAACTATGGCTACACCTTC CASSADSNYGYTF
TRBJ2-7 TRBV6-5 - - TGTGCCAGCACCTACCTCTCCTACGAGCAGTACTTC CASTYLSYEQYF
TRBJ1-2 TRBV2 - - TGTGCCAGCAGTGAATCGGCTAACTATGGCTACACCTTC CASSESANYGYTF